This TCR beta chain was identified in a study of a mutant IDH1 vaccine in newly diagnosed glioma. Study-wide background: Patients were started on vaccination 4-6 weeks after radiotherapy alone, or with temozolomide cycles. Study results and caveats: Vaccine-induced immune responses occurred in 93.3% of patients.

There are a few counts of this clone. Its cognate antigen is unknown. The time point here: week 11, during vaccination. Doses comprised 300 ug of mutant IDH1 20-mer peptide each, plus topical imiquimod. Donors harbored newly found WHO grade 3 or 4 IDH1-mutant, ATRX-lost astrocytomas. Clones were read by immunoSEQ multiplex PCR, and TCRdb kept only the in-frame ones, dropping some. This sample yields approximately 110,000 clones, of which roughly nine tenths are seen a single time; 0.61% belongs to the top ten. The CDR3 extends over 14 amino acids. Per the germline V gene, CDR1 is SNHLY and CDR2 is FYNNEI. V dropped 4 bases and J dropped 1 base, with 8 bases sitting between them.

The TCR comes from a woman in her 50s with glioma. This chain uses TRBV2 with TRBJ1-5, with unresolved D. Specimen: PBMCs, collected from a glioma patient whose treatment included an IDH1 peptide vaccine. In DNA form, the CDR3 reads TGTGCCAGCAGTGTATTAACGAGCAATCAGCCCCAGCATTTT. Translated, it gives CASSVLTSNQPQHF.